This T cell receptor (beta chain) is from a study of blood T cell repertoires in COVID-19 (dated by TCRdb to 2018 to 2020). In terms of the full investigation: The collaborator samples originated in the United States, Italy and Spain and spanned the acute and convalescent phases of COVID-19. Subjects who had been exposed to COVID-19, were actively infected with it, or had recovered from it provided the deeply sampled blood TCRbeta repertoires that made up the dataset. The samples were drawn from the first 160 participants of the ongoing ImmuneRACE study and from 950 to 1,500 subjects provided by 6 global collaborators. The prospective study material was composed of cDNA or gDNA derived from T cells, B-cell-depleted T cells, or PBMCs. HLA class I and class II types, where available, came from metadata supplied by the sample provider rather than from assay-based typing. The sample metadata nearly always contained a de-identified subject ID, COVID-19 status, age in years and sex. The repertoires were released in a freely available public database intended as a resource for research on the immune response to SARS-CoV-2.

TCRbeta CDR3 regions were amplified from genomic DNA using the immunoSEQ Assay, a bias-controlled multiplex PCR. On the authors' methods: Within the assay, amplification of reference gene primers was used to estimate how many nucleated cells each sample contained. To quantify the absolute abundance of each unique TCRbeta CDR3 rearrangement, sequence reads were collapsed and filtered. For each sample, productive Simpson clonality was calculated as the square root of Simpson's diversity index across productive rearrangements. TCRdb retrieved this table from immuneACCESS and kept in-frame rearrangements only. Not all clones are present; in checked studies, unresolved V genes account for under half, and no reason is known for the remainder. V, J and clone size were drawn from that table, and D and trimming were deduced from the DNA. For this sample there are around 250,000 clones; approximately 81% appear just once. Jointly, the top ten make up about 3.4% of the sample.

V is trimmed back by 10 bases and J by 2 bases, and the junction contains 4 bases that no gene match accounts for. CDR1 is given as MNHNY and CDR2 as SVGAGI, both from the germline V gene (reference sequence). Including cysteine and phenylalanine, the CDR3 has 12 amino acids. Only the CDR3 part of the read is kept: 36 bases, read in frame from the first base. The collaborating institutions used their own protocols to collect whole blood in K2EDTA tubes. For TCRbeta analysis, collaborator samples were shipped as frozen whole blood, as isolated PBMCs, or as DNA extracted from either sample type. Study-level results and caveats: Clinical and demographic metadata were provided uncurated, with the amount varying by source and participant.

A note on this clone: Its target antigen remains unknown. The record has no base qualities; no much larger clone is one base away.

Sequences were obtained from peripheral blood. The clonotype originates from a woman younger than 35 with acute or convalescent COVID-19. The chain joins TRBV6-6 to TRBJ1-2, with 7 bases matching TRBD1. The DNA reads as follows: TGTGCCACCCCACAGGGGAACTATGGCTACACCTTC. It is translated as CATPQGNYGYTF.